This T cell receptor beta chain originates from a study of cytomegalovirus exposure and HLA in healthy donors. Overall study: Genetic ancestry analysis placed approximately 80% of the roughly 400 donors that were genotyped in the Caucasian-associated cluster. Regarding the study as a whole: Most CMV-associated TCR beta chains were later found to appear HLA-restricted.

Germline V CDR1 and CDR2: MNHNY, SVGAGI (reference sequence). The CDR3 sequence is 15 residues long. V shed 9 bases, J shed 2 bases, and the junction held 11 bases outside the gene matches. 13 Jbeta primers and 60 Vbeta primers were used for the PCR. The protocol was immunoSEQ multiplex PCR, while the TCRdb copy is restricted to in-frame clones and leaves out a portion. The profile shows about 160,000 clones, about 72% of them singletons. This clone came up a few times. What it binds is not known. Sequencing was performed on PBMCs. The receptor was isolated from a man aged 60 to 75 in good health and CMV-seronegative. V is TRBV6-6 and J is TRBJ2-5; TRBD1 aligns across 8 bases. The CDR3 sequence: CASSTGAPSQETQYF. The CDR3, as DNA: TGTGCCAGTTCGACAGGGGCTCCTTCTCAAGAGACCCAGTACTTC.